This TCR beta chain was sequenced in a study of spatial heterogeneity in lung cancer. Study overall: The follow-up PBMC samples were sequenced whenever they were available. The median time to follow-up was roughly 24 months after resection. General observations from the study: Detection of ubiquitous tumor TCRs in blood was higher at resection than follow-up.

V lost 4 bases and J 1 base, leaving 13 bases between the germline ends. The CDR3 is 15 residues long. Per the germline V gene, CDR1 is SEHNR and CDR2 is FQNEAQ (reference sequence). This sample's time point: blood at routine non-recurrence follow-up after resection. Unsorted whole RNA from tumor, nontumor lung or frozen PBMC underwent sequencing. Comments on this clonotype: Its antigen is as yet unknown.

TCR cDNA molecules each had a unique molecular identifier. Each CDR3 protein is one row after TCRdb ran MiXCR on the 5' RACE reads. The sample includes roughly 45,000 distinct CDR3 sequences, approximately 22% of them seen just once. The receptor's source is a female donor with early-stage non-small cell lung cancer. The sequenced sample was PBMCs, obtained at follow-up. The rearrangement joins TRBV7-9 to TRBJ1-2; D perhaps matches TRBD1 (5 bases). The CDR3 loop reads CASSSGEVNNYGYTF. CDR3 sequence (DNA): TGTGCCAGCAGCTCGGGGGAGGTTAATAACTATGGCTACACCTTC.